These 24 T cell receptor beta chains share one sample of origin, sequenced in a study of blood T cell repertoires in COVID-19. TCRdb's table, derived via immunoSEQ multiplex PCR, lists solely in-frame clones and lacks some. The sample includes approximately 120,000 clones, approximately 68% of them seen just once. The sequencing sample was made of peripheral blood. The receptors were gathered from a woman between 65 and 79 years old with acute or convalescent COVID-19.

The chain recombines TRBV19 with TRBJ1-6, with 8 bases that match TRBD1. This CDR3 is 15 amino acids long. Germline V gives CDR1 LNHDA, CDR2 SQIVND (reference sequence). Losses at the gene ends were 10 bases for V and 7 bases for J; bases not matched to a gene: 12. In DNA, the CDR3 is TGTGCCACCTCCCGGACAGGGTTTGGAAATTCACCCCTCCACTTT. Amino acids: CATSRTGFGNSPLHF.

The rearrangement uses TRBV11-3 and TRBJ1-1; D not resolved. The V end lost 0 bases, the J end lost 7 bases, and 9 bases lay between the germline ends. The germline CDR1 and CDR2 sequences are SGHNT and YENEEA. The CDR3 has 13 amino acids. The CDR3 DNA reads TGTGCCAGCAGCTTAGAGGGTCGGAGTGAAGCTTTCTTT. It codes for CASSLEGRSEAFF.

The V and J genes are TRBV7-2 and TRBJ1-2; D gene uncertain. In germline, CDR1 is SGHTA, CDR2 FQGNSA. The CDR3 is 12 residues long. Trimming took 1 base from V and 8 from J, leaving 8 bases between them. CDR3 nucleotide sequence: TGTGCCAGCAGCTTAGATCTGGAGGGCTACACCTTC. Translated: CASSLDLEGYTF.

This clone has a single count. This rearrangement joins TRBV7-9 to TRBJ1-4, with D possibly being TRBD1 (6 bases). V was cut by 4 bases and J by 0 bases, with 9 bases left in between. CDR3 length: 15 residues. CDR1 and CDR2 from the germline V gene are SEHNR and FQNEAQ (reference sequence). CDR3 in DNA: TGTGCCAGCAGCTCCAGACAGGCAACTAATGAAAAACTGTTTTTT. Its protein is CASSSRQATNEKLFF.

This clone was seen a handful of times. This rearrangement joins TRBV11-2 to TRBJ2-3, with 12 bases matching TRBD1. The germline V gene has CDR1 SGHAT and CDR2 FQNNGV. This CDR3 is built from 16 residues. The ends lost 5 bases at V and 4 bases at J; junction bases unmatched: 7. Here the CDR3 reads CASSPGDRGQADTQYF. CDR3 nucleotide sequence: TGTGCCAGCAGCCCGGGGGACAGGGGGCAAGCAGATACGCAGTATTTT.

V is TRBV9 and J is TRBJ2-2, with D unclear. The germline V gene has CDR1 SGDLS and CDR2 YYNGEE. CDR3 length: 13 amino acids. With 4 bases removed from V and 5 bases from J, the gap between germline ends came to 9 bases. CDR3 sequence reads: CASSPTGTGELFF. CDR3 nucleotide sequence: TGTGCCAGCAGCCCTACGGGTACCGGGGAGCTGTTTTTT. Complete variable domain (other parts from reference TRBV9 and TRBJ2-2): DSGVTQTPKHLITATGQRVTLRCSPRSGDLSVYWYQQSLDQGLQFLIQYYNGEERAKGNILERFSAQQFPDLHSELNLSSLELGDSALYFCASSPTGTGELFFGEGSRLTVL.

There are a few counts of this clone. This chain connects TRBV19 to TRBJ2-7; 7 nucleotides line up with TRBD1. J gave up 6 bases and V 5 bases, and 16 bases lay outside the gene matches. Germline V gene sequence: CDR1 LNHDA, CDR2 SQIVND (reference sequence). The CDR3 is 16 amino acids. The CDR3 sequence: CASSYQPVTGAGEQYF. In nucleotides, the CDR3 is TGTGCCAGTAGTTACCAGCCGGTTACAGGGGCGGGCGAGCAGTACTTC. Using reference TRBV19 and TRBJ2-7 for the parts outside the CDR3, the full variable domain is DGGITQSPKYLFRKEGQNVTLSCEQNLNHDAMYWYRQDPGQGLRLIYYSQIVNDFQKGDIAEGYSVSREKKESFPLTVTSAQKNPTAFYLCASSYQPVTGAGEQYFGPGTRLTVT.

J is TRBJ2-3 and V is TRBV29-1, with 7 bases identical to TRBD2. This CDR3 contains 17 residues. CDR1 and CDR2 (germline): SQVTM, ANQGSEA. The J segment lost 4 bases and the V segment lost 2 bases, leaving 15 bases of the junction unmatched. The DNA for the CDR3 is TGCAGCGTTGAAAGTTATGGACTAGTTGAGATGTCAGATACGCAGTATTTT. Protein sequence: CSVESYGLVEMSDTQYF.

V and J are TRBV5-4 and TRBJ2-2, with 9 bases identical to TRBD2. CDR3 length equals 17 residues. V was clipped by 0 bases and J by 5 bases; unmatched bases: 8. CDR1 is SGHNT, CDR2 YYREEE, per germline (reference sequence). Here the CDR3 reads CASSLAEASGETGELFF. For the CDR3, the DNA is TGTGCCAGCAGCTTGGCCGAAGCTAGCGGGGAAACCGGGGAGCTGTTTTTT.

This chain connects TRBV6-6 to TRBJ1-5, with D uncertain. The V gene lost 5 bases and the J gene lost 2 bases, with 7 bases spanning the gap. The V gene's germline CDR1 is MNHNY and CDR2 SVGAGI (reference sequence). The CDR3 runs 13 residues. CDR3 sequence (DNA): TGTGCCAGCAGTCCCGGGGGCAATCAGCCCCAGCATTTT. Its protein is CASSPGGNQPQHF.

This chain links TRBV12-5 with TRBJ1-4; 7 nucleotides match TRBD1. J gave up 7 bases and V 2 bases, and 10 bases lay outside the gene matches. This CDR3 has 16 amino acids. CDR1 is LGHNT, CDR2 FRNRAP, per germline. CDR3 in amino acids: CASGLILGTVAEKLFF. In DNA form, the CDR3 reads TGTGCTAGTGGTTTGATCTTAGGGACAGTCGCTGAAAAACTGTTTTTT.

This clone was observed many times. The chain recombines TRBV5-6 with TRBJ2-7; the match to TRBD2 covers 13 bases. Per germline, CDR1 SGHDT and CDR2 YYEEEE. V lost 4 bases and J lost 5; bases outside the gene matches: 3. The CDR3 runs to 14 residues. CDR3 residues: CASSVGLAGDEQYF. DNA for the CDR3: TGTGCCAGCAGCGTCGGACTAGCGGGAGACGAGCAGTACTTC.

V is TRBV10-3 and J is TRBJ2-7; TRBD1 aligns across 10 bases. This CDR3 region has 15 residues. After removal of 7 bases from V and 5 bases from J, the junction contained 11 bases not matched to a gene. Germline V CDR1 and CDR2: ENHRY, SYGVKD. For the CDR3, the DNA is TGTGCCATCAAAACCGGGACAGGGGTCTTGAACGAGCAGTACTTC. It is translated as CAIKTGTGVLNEQYF.

This clone was detected only a few times. The chain has TRBV28 and TRBJ1-5; 10 nucleotides line up with TRBD1. The CDR3 length is 16 residues. The ends lost 1 base at V and 3 bases at J; junction bases unmatched: 3. The germline V gene encodes CDR1 MDHEN and CDR2 SYDVKM. In DNA form, the CDR3 reads TGTGCCAGCAGTTTATCGGGACAGGGGTTCAATCAGCCCCAGCATTTT. This sequence encodes CASSLSGQGFNQPQHF.

The chain links TRBV19 to TRBJ2-3; D is possibly TRBD2 (6 bases). V shed 6 bases and J shed 3 bases, with 10 bases lying between them. CDR1 is LNHDA and CDR2 is SQIVND in the germline V gene (reference sequence). The CDR3 runs 13 residues. The CDR3 DNA follows: TGTGCCAGTAGCCGCGGGGAGACAGATACGCAGTATTTT. Amino acid sequence: CASSRGETDTQYF.

This clone was seen a few times. DNA of the CDR3: TGTGCTAGTGGCGGTTACAGGGACGGATTCTATGGCTACACCTTC. It yields the protein CASGGYRDGFYGYTF. The genes are TRBV12-5 and TRBJ1-2, with a possible D match to TRBD1 (6 bases). CDR1 LGHNT and CDR2 FRNRAP come from the germline V gene. Trimming removed 6 bases from V and 4 bases from J, with 18 bases in between. The length of the CDR3 is 15 residues.

V and J are TRBV5-6 and TRBJ2-3; 8 bases match TRBD1. V dropped 4 bases and J dropped 1; count of bases not matched to a gene: 8. Germline CDR1 is SGHDT and CDR2 is YYEEEE. The CDR3 loop spans 16 amino acids. The CDR3 loop reads CASSPGQGTGTDTQYF. The CDR3 coding sequence is TGTGCCAGCAGCCCAGGACAGGGCACTGGCACAGATACGCAGTATTTT.

This chain links TRBV4-3 with TRBJ2-7, with TRBD1 matching over 8 bases. The V segment lost 3 bases and the J segment 3 bases; nucleotides outside the gene matches: 7. Germline V CDR1 and CDR2: LGHNA, YSLEER. There are 15 residues in the CDR3. CDR3 loop: CASSQYRGSVYEQYF. The CDR3 DNA follows: TGCGCCAGCAGCCAGTACAGGGGGTCGGTCTACGAGCAGTACTTC.

The chain combines TRBV9 with TRBJ1-1; D possibly corresponds to TRBD1 (5 bases). The CDR3 totals 13 residues. With 4 bases removed from V and 3 bases from J, the gap between germline ends came to 10 bases. CDR1 SGDLS and CDR2 YYNGEE come from the germline V gene. Here the CDR3 reads CASSYSGYTEAFF. The CDR3 bases are TGTGCCAGCAGCTATTCAGGGTACACTGAAGCTTTCTTT.

The chain employs TRBV19 and TRBJ1-1; TRBD1 matches at 11 bases. The CDR3 runs 15 residues. The V segment lost 5 bases and the J segment 4 bases; nucleotides outside the gene matches: 6. The germline V gene encodes CDR1 LNHDA and CDR2 SQIVND (reference sequence). CDR3 DNA sequence: TGTGCCAGTAGTCCTGGGGGGACAGGGGGCACTGAAGCTTTCTTT. As protein: CASSPGGTGGTEAFF.

This clone was seen only a few times. The chain employs TRBV9 and TRBJ2-5; 10 bases line up with TRBD2. V shed 1 base, J shed 5 bases, and the junction held 8 bases outside the gene matches. This CDR3 is built from 16 residues. Germline V CDR1 and CDR2: SGDLS, YYNGEE. CDR3 residues: CASSVSSGGAWETQYF. For the CDR3, the DNA is TGTGCCAGCAGCGTATCAAGCGGGGGGGCCTGGGAGACCCAGTACTTC. Full variable domain (missing parts from reference TRBV9 and TRBJ2-5): DSGVTQTPKHLITATGQRVTLRCSPRSGDLSVYWYQQSLDQGLQFLIQYYNGEERAKGNILERFSAQQFPDLHSELNLSSLELGDSALYFCASSVSSGGAWETQYFGPGTRLLVL.

The chain has TRBV3-1 (or the pseudogene TRBV3-2) and TRBJ1-6; TRBD1 is a possible D gene (5 bases). Looked up from germline, CDR1 is LGHDT and CDR2 is YNNKEL (reference sequence). Trimming shortened V by 2 bases and J by 0 bases, and 8 bases separated the two germline ends. This CDR3 is 16 amino acids long. The CDR3 reads CASSQQGSSYNSPLHF. The DNA for the CDR3 is TGTGCCAGCAGCCAACAGGGTAGCTCCTATAATTCACCCCTCCACTTT.

The V gene is TRBV9, the J gene TRBJ2-5, with 7 bases lining up with TRBD2. This CDR3 is 13 amino acids long. The V gene end was trimmed by 4 bases and the J gene end by 5 bases; junction bases not matched to a gene: 5. CDR1 is SGDLS and CDR2 is YYNGEE in the germline V gene. The CDR3: CASSLTSLETQYF. In DNA, the CDR3 is TGTGCCAGCAGCCTGACTAGCTTGGAGACCCAGTACTTC.

The rearrangement uses TRBV19 and TRBJ2-7, with D unclear. CDR3 length equals 14 residues. Germline values: CDR1 LNHDA, CDR2 SQIVND (reference sequence). V shed 5 bases and J shed 2 bases, with 13 bases lying between them. The chain's CDR3 is CASSAQSVTYEQYF. The CDR3 coding sequence is TGTGCCAGTAGTGCACAATCAGTAACCTACGAGCAGTACTTC.